These T cell receptor beta chains were read from a single sample in a study of blood T cells in healthy people across ages. TCRdb passed the 5' RACE reads through MiXCR, listing each CDR3 protein once. The sample carries roughly 1,800,000 distinct CDR3 sequences, less than 50% recorded once. Material: blood. The receptors were sampled from a woman in her 40s in good health. Both conserved end residues are part of each CDR3. D genes are given only for firm matches. The size of a clone is reported for some rows only, either as once, few or many, or as a class for expanded clones.

J: TRBJ1-1
V: TRBV6-5
size: -
D: -
CDR3: CASSYLESTEAFF
DNA: TGTGCCAGCAGTTACTTGGAAAGCACTGAAGCTTTCTTT

J: TRBJ2-7
V: TRBV6-6
size: -
D: -
CDR3: CASSYPFTDSYEQYF
DNA: TGTGCCAGCAGTTACCCCTTCACAGACTCCTACGAGCAGTACTTC

J: TRBJ1-1
V: TRBV7-9
size: -
D: -
CDR3: CASSPGAPEAFF
DNA: TGTGCCAGCAGCCCAGGGGCTCCTGAAGCTTTCTTT

J: TRBJ2-5
V: TRBV5-1
size: few
D: -
CDR3: CASSHAGTHQETQYF
DNA: TGCGCCAGCAGCCATGCCGGGACACACCAAGAGACCCAGTACTTC

J: TRBJ2-3
V: TRBV20-1
size: -
D: -
CDR3: CSALPPEVQYF
DNA: TGCAGTGCCCTGCCGCCGGAGGTGCAGTATTTT

J: TRBJ2-7
V: TRBV10-3
size: many
D: TRBD1
CDR3: CAISPGTGITYEQYF
DNA: TGTGCCATCAGTCCCGGGACAGGGATAACCTACGAGCAGTACTTC

J: TRBJ2-1
V: TRBV4-3
size: -
D: -
CDR3: CASSQEMMDNEQFF
DNA: TGCGCCAGCAGCCAAGAAATGATGGACAATGAGCAGTTCTTC

J: TRBJ2-4
V: TRBV28
size: few
D: -
CDR3: CASSLPLAKNIQYF
DNA: TGTGCCAGCAGTTTACCTCTAGCCAAAAACATTCAGTACTTC

J: TRBJ2-7
V: TRBV5-1
size: -
D: TRBD2
CDR3: CASSSSASGGSNEQYF
DNA: TGCGCCAGCAGCTCCTCCGCTAGCGGGGGGTCCAATGAGCAGTACTTC

J: TRBJ1-2
V: TRBV29-1
size: -
D: -
CDR3: CSVEDLYRDYGYTF
DNA: TGCAGCGTTGAAGATCTATACAGGGACTATGGCTACACCTTC

J: TRBJ2-7
V: TRBV6-6
size: -
D: -
CDR3: CASSYSSRVGYNEQYF
DNA: TGTGCCAGCAGTTACTCCTCCCGGGTGGGGTACAATGAGCAGTACTTC

J: TRBJ1-1
V: TRBV6-2/TRBV6-3
size: -
D: -
CDR3: CASSSDRRKSTEAFF
DNA: TGTGCCAGCAGCTCCGATCGACGGAAATCCACTGAAGCTTTCTTT

J: TRBJ2-6
V: TRBV4-3
size: -
D: -
CDR3: CASSQTASSGANVLTF
DNA: TGCGCCAGCAGCCAAACAGCGAGCTCTGGGGCCAACGTCCTGACTTTC

J: TRBJ2-7
V: TRBV7-2
size: -
D: TRBD2
CDR3: CASSLGSWTSGGSYNEQYF
DNA: TGTGCCAGCAGCTTAGGAAGCTGGACTAGCGGGGGCTCCTACAATGAGCAGTACTTC

J: TRBJ1-2
V: TRBV19
size: -
D: TRBD1
CDR3: CASNPRDRGQGYGYTF
DNA: TGTGCCAGTAACCCGCGGGACAGGGGGCAGGGCTATGGCTACACCTTC

J: TRBJ1-5
V: TRBV14
size: few
D: -
CDR3: CASSQVGLNQPQHF
DNA: TGTGCCAGCAGCCAAGTTGGCTTGAATCAGCCCCAGCATTTT

J: TRBJ2-1
V: TRBV4-3
size: -
D: -
CDR3: CASSQDNLALLNEQFF
DNA: TGCGCCAGCAGCCAAGATAACCTAGCGCTATTGAATGAGCAGTTCTTC

J: TRBJ2-3
V: TRBV7-7
size: -
D: -
CDR3: CASSLGSGRTDTQYF
DNA: TGTGCTAGCAGCTTAGGGTCGGGGCGCACAGATACGCAGTATTTT

J: TRBJ2-3
V: TRBV20-1
size: -
D: -
CDR3: CSAGTTDTQYF
DNA: TGCAGTGCTGGGACTACAGATACGCAGTATTTT

J: TRBJ2-1
V: TRBV28
size: -
D: -
CDR3: CASSGGQVLNEQFF
DNA: TGTGCCAGCAGTGGAGGACAAGTCCTTAATGAGCAGTTCTTC

J: TRBJ1-5
V: TRBV7-2
size: few
D: -
CDR3: CASTEQFNQPQHF
DNA: TGTGCCAGCACGGAACAGTTCAATCAGCCCCAGCATTTT

J: TRBJ2-5
V: TRBV29-1
size: many
D: TRBD1
CDR3: CSVTPGQGYQETQYF
DNA: TGCAGCGTTACTCCGGGACAGGGGTACCAAGAGACCCAGTACTTC

J: TRBJ2-7
V: TRBV28
size: -
D: -
CDR3: CASSASGSRSYEQYF
DNA: TGTGCCAGCAGTGCATCAGGGTCTCGGTCCTACGAGCAGTACTTC

J: TRBJ2-3
V: TRBV6-2/TRBV6-3
size: -
D: -
CDR3: CASRLAPYTGSTDTQYF
DNA: TGTGCCAGCAGGCTCGCCCCCTACACAGGGAGCACAGATACGCAGTATTTT

J: TRBJ2-7
V: TRBV3-1
size: -
D: -
CDR3: CASSQGAGAGYEQYF
DNA: TGTGCCAGCAGCCAAGGGGCAGGGGCTGGCTACGAGCAGTACTTC

J: TRBJ2-7
V: TRBV7-2
size: few
D: -
CDR3: CASRSSGLPYEQYF
DNA: TGTGCCAGCAGGAGTTCTGGCCTCCCCTACGAGCAGTACTTC

J: TRBJ2-7
V: TRBV28
size: few
D: TRBD2
CDR3: CASSLPSGGSYEQYF
DNA: TGTGCCAGCAGTTTACCTAGCGGGGGCTCTTACGAGCAGTACTTC

J: TRBJ1-1
V: TRBV3-1
size: -
D: -
CDR3: CASSPRDREAFF
DNA: TGTGCCAGCAGCCCGAGGGACCGTGAAGCTTTCTTT

J: TRBJ2-5
V: TRBV27
size: -
D: TRBD1
CDR3: CASSRSDGRTGMGQETQYF
DNA: TGTGCCAGCAGTCGCAGTGACGGACGGACAGGGATGGGCCAAGAGACCCAGTACTTC

J: TRBJ2-5
V: TRBV4-2
size: few
D: -
CDR3: CASSQGLEVEAQYF
DNA: TGTGCCAGCAGCCAAGGGCTGGAGGTTGAGGCCCAGTACTTC

J: TRBJ2-3
V: TRBV7-3
size: -
D: -
CDR3: CASSLGFGRDTDMQYF
DNA: TGTGCCAGCAGCTTAGGTTTCGGCAGAGACACAGATATGCAGTATTTT

J: TRBJ2-1
V: TRBV29-1
size: -
D: -
CDR3: CSLRPPGAIEQFF
DNA: TGCAGCCTACGACCCCCGGGGGCCATTGAGCAGTTCTTC

J: TRBJ2-6
V: TRBV27
size: -
D: -
CDR3: CASSRGQGRGRTGANVLTF
DNA: TGTGCCAGCAGTAGGGGGCAGGGTAGAGGGAGGACTGGGGCCAACGTCCTGACTTTC

J: TRBJ2-5
V: TRBV7-2
size: -
D: TRBD2
CDR3: CASGEAGVSETQYF
DNA: TGTGCCAGCGGGGAAGCGGGGGTCTCTGAGACCCAGTACTTC

J: TRBJ2-1
V: TRBV6-5
size: once
D: TRBD1
CDR3: CASTTRGQGTRGEQFF
DNA: TGTGCCAGCACCACAAGGGGACAGGGGACCCGGGGTGAGCAGTTCTTC

J: TRBJ2-3
V: TRBV11-3
size: few
D: -
CDR3: CASSARTGGATDTQYF
DNA: TGTGCCAGCAGCGCCCGCACGGGCGGGGCCACAGATACGCAGTATTTT

J: TRBJ2-5
V: TRBV7-9
size: few
D: TRBD2
CDR3: CASSFPRGGTQETQYF
DNA: TGTGCCAGCAGCTTTCCGCGCGGGGGAACCCAAGAGACCCAGTACTTC